This passage covers 16 T cell receptor beta chains from one sample sequenced in a study of early T cells in non-severe SARS-CoV-2 infection. TCRdb fed the 5' RACE reads into MiXCR, producing one record per CDR3 protein. This sample has fewer than 30,000 distinct CDR3 sequences, with 5.4% found just once. The sample consisted of whole blood. The receptors originated from an adult who was a healthcare worker with PCR-confirmed SARS-CoV-2 infection or an uninfected control (not recorded which).

This clonotype was detected many times. The CDR3 region is CASSLAPGTGVGYTF. DNA for the CDR3: TGTGCCAGCAGCTTAGCCCCCGGGACAGGGGTCGGCTACACCTTC. This sequence joins TRBV11-2 and TRBJ1-2, with 10 nucleotides matching TRBD1. Trimming took 1 base from V and 8 from J; bases not matched to a gene: 7. Germline V gene data show CDR1 as SGHAT and CDR2 as FQNNGV. This CDR3 region has 15 residues. The whole variable domain, remainder taken from reference TRBV11-2 and TRBJ1-2, is EAGVAQSPRYKIIEKRQSVAFWCNPISGHATLYWYQQILGQGPKLLIQFQNNGVVDDSQLPKDRFSAERLKGVDSTLKIQPAKLEDSAVYLCASSLAPGTGVGYTFGSGTRLTVV.

This clonotype was seen more than once but under ten times. The chain links TRBV20-1 to TRBJ2-3, with a weak D call TRBD1 (6 bases). V lost 3 bases and J 2 bases, leaving 12 bases between the germline ends. Looked up from germline, CDR1 is DFQATT and CDR2 is SNEGSKA (reference sequence). There are 14 residues in the CDR3. CDR3 protein: CSASRDKYTDTQYF. Here the CDR3 DNA reads TGCAGTGCTAGCCGGGACAAATACACAGATACGCAGTATTTT.

This clonotype was recorded a few times. CDR3: CASSLVGGDTGELFF. The CDR3 DNA follows: TGTGCCAGCAGCTTAGTCGGGGGAGACACCGGGGAGCTGTTTTTT. This chain joins TRBV11-2 and TRBJ2-2; perhaps TRBD2 as D (6 bases). Trimming shortened V by 1 base and J by 3 bases, and 9 bases separated the two germline ends. The V gene's germline CDR1 is SGHAT and CDR2 FQNNGV. The CDR3 is 15 amino acids.

This clonotype showed up many times. The chain has TRBV18 and TRBJ2-2, with D perhaps TRBD1 (6 bases). CDR1 and CDR2 (germline): KGHSH, LQKENI. Trimming shortened V by 4 bases and J by 0 bases, and 18 bases separated the two germline ends. There are 18 residues in the CDR3. For the CDR3, the DNA is TGTGCCAGCTCACTCCGACAACAGGGTTTCGCGAACACCGGGGAGCTGTTTTTT. It is translated as CASSLRQQGFANTGELFF. Based on the CDR3 plus reference TRBV18 and TRBJ2-2, the full variable domain is NAGVMQNPRHLVRRRGQEARLRCSPMKGHSHVYWYRQLPEEGLKFMVYLQKENIIDESGMPKERFSAEFPKEGPSILRIQQVVRGDSAAYFCASSLRQQGFANTGELFFGEGSRLTVL.

This clonotype was seen ten or more times. V is TRBV19 and J is TRBJ1-2; D gene unclear. The CDR3 extends over 13 amino acids. Looked up from germline, CDR1 is LNHDA and CDR2 is SQIVND (reference sequence). The ends were cut back, 5 bases at V and 5 bases at J, with 12 bases in the middle. CDR3 region: CASSPDVRYGYTF. For the CDR3, the DNA is TGTGCCAGTAGTCCAGACGTGCGGTATGGCTACACCTTC.

This clonotype has only a few counts. The rearrangement joins TRBV6-1 to TRBJ1-1; possibly TRBD1 for D (5 bases). V was clipped by 1 base and J by 6 bases, with 9 bases between them. Germline V lookup: CDR1 MNHNS, CDR2 SASEGT. The CDR3 is 13 amino acids. The CDR3 loop reads CASSEGDAAEAFF. The CDR3 nucleotides are TGTGCCAGCAGTGAAGGGGACGCAGCTGAAGCTTTCTTT.

This clonotype has ten or more counts. The DNA of the CDR3 is TGTGCCAGCAGCCCAGACAGGGGTGACGAGCAGTACTTC. This encodes CASSPDRGDEQYF. The chain uses TRBV7-9 and TRBJ2-7, with TRBD1 identical over 8 bases. Germline assignment: CDR1 SEHNR and CDR2 FQNEAQ (reference sequence). This CDR3 is 13 amino acids long. With 5 bases clipped from V and 5 bases from J, the junction kept 5 bases outside the gene matches.

This clonotype has just a few counts. The rearrangement uses TRBV20-1 and TRBJ2-3; tentative D call: TRBD1 (5 bases). Trimming stripped 1 base from V and 8 bases from J, with 13 bases between. Germline V gene lookup returns CDR1 DFQATT and CDR2 SNEGSKA (reference sequence). The CDR3 has 13 amino acids. In DNA form, the CDR3 reads TGCAGTGCTAGAGGGGGCCTAGGCGGTACGCAGTATTTT. It codes for CSARGGLGGTQYF.

This clonotype appeared many times. This chain uses TRBV4-3 with TRBJ2-7, with a possible D match to TRBD1 (5 bases). Deletions cut 3 bases from V and 7 bases from J, with 22 bases between. There are 16 residues in the CDR3. Per the germline V gene, CDR1 is LGHNA and CDR2 is YSLEER. The CDR3 is CASSQERVGPQEEQYF. In DNA form, the CDR3 reads TGCGCCAGCAGCCAGGAGAGAGTGGGGCCCCAAGAGGAGCAGTACTTC.

The sample holds a few counts of this clonotype. V and J are TRBV7-2 and TRBJ2-1; maybe TRBD1 (7 bases). The CDR3 runs 17 residues. Per the germline V gene, CDR1 is SGHTA and CDR2 is FQGNSA. Trimming pared 1 base from V and 5 bases from J, leaving 18 bases between. The DNA for the CDR3 is TGTGCCAGCAGCTTAGGGACAGGTAGCGGACTTCACAATGAGCAGTTCTTC. Translating it yields CASSLGTGSGLHNEQFF.

This clonotype occurred many times. CDR3 DNA sequence: TGTGCCACCAGTGACTCTTGGGGAACCACCTACAATGAGCAGTTCTTC. Its translation: CATSDSWGTTYNEQFF. The chain has TRBV24-1 and TRBJ2-1; D gene uncertain. The CDR3 contains 16 residues. The V end lost 4 bases, the J end lost 2 bases, and 14 bases lay between the germline ends. Germline assignment: CDR1 KGHDR and CDR2 SFDVKD.

The rearrangement links TRBV6-2 or TRBV6-3 to TRBJ2-1; 13 bases agree with TRBD2. The CDR3 runs to 15 residues. V dropped 5 bases and J dropped 4; count of bases not matched to a gene: 2. Germline CDR1 is MNHEY and CDR2 is SVGEGT. The CDR3 spells CASSGLAGVYNEQFF. Written as DNA, the CDR3 is TGTGCCAGCAGTGGACTAGCGGGAGTGTACAATGAGCAGTTCTTC.

This clonotype was detected many times. The chain has TRBV7-4 and TRBJ2-7; D is unclear. From germline, CDR1 is SGHVT and CDR2 SQSDAQ. This CDR3 is 14 amino acids long. With 5 bases removed from V and 6 bases from J, the gap between germline ends came to 17 bases. The CDR3 sequence: CASSPCNYPVEQYF. DNA of the CDR3: TGTGCCAGCAGCCCCTGCAATTACCCGGTCGAGCAGTACTTC.

The rearrangement uses TRBV7-2 and TRBJ2-7; 7 bases align to TRBD2. The V and J ends lost 6 bases and 1 base, in that order; junction bases with no gene match: 6. Germline CDR1 and CDR2: SGHTA and FQGNSA. CDR3 length: 14 amino acids. Here the CDR3 reads CASRAGTRSYEQYF. The DNA of the CDR3 is TGTGCCAGCAGAGCGGGAACCCGTTCCTACGAGCAGTACTTC.

The sample holds many counts of this clonotype. The V and J genes are TRBV6-5 and TRBJ1-5, with a tentative D call TRBD1 (6 bases). This CDR3 is 15 amino acids long. Germline V CDR1 and CDR2: MNHEY, SVGAGI. V lost 3 bases and J 2 bases, leaving 11 bases between the germline ends. The CDR3 protein is CASSYGAGGNQPQHF. The CDR3 DNA reads as TGTGCCAGCAGTTATGGGGCAGGGGGCAATCAGCCCCAGCATTTT.

The chain uses TRBV6-2 or TRBV6-3 and TRBJ2-1; TRBD2 is a possible D gene (5 bases). CDR1 is MNHEY and CDR2 is SVGEGT in the germline V gene. V lost 6 bases and J lost 4, with 19 bases in between. CDR3 length: 16 residues. The CDR3 coding sequence is TGTGCCAGCAGACCCCTTTTTGCGGGCGGTTACAATGAGCAGTTCTTC. This encodes CASRPLFAGGYNEQFF.